The present T cell receptor (beta chain) was sequenced within a study of blood T cell repertoires in COVID-19. Study summary: Acute and convalescent COVID-19 samples came from the United States, Italy and Spain.

Authors' processing steps: The assay estimated nucleated cells by amplifying reference gene primers. Assay used: immunoSEQ multiplex PCR; TCRdb lists only in-frame clones, some missing. The V and J calls and clone size were taken over from that table, and D and trimming were inferred from the DNA. The sample lists about 190,000 clones; more than 75% were seen once. This clone was recorded a few times. Trimming removed 2 bases from V and 2 bases from J, with 7 bases in between. CDR3 length: 14 amino acids. Germline values: CDR1 MNHNS, CDR2 SASEGT. What was sequenced was peripheral blood. This TCR was recovered from a man aged 40-49 years with active or convalescent COVID-19. The chain recombines TRBV6-1 with TRBJ1-5; possible D gene TRBD1, 6 bases. As DNA, the CDR3 is TGTGCCAGCAGTGAATCAGGGGGCAATCAGCCCCAGCATTTT. Encoded protein: CASSESGGNQPQHF.